This T cell receptor beta chain was documented in a study of shared clonotypes between healthy human individuals. The protocol was immunoSEQ multiplex PCR, while the TCRdb copy is restricted to in-frame clones and leaves out a portion. Among roughly 640,000 clones listed, about 74% were seen once. All the donors were Caucasian adults who lived in Nashville, Tennessee. This clone was seen only once. The antigen is undetermined. Study results and caveats: The sampled material consisted only of blood, and tissue repertoires are likely to differ. Unshared clonotypes carried lower generation probabilities than those common to all four donors.

This CDR3 contains 18 residues. Germline CDR1 reads MGHDK; CDR2 reads SYGVNS. The V gene end was trimmed by 5 bases and the J gene end by 1 base; junction bases not matched to a gene: 13. This clonotype was obtained from a woman aged 25 to 39 in good health. The chain recombines TRBV25-1 with TRBJ2-2; 7 positions agree with TRBD1. What was sequenced was memory CD4+ T cells sorted from blood. Subset denoted: CD45RA-negative fraction. The CDR3: CASSFGARDRGNTGELFF. The CDR3 DNA sequence: TGTGCCAGCAGTTTCGGGGCCCGGGACAGAGGGAACACCGGGGAGCTGTTTTTT.